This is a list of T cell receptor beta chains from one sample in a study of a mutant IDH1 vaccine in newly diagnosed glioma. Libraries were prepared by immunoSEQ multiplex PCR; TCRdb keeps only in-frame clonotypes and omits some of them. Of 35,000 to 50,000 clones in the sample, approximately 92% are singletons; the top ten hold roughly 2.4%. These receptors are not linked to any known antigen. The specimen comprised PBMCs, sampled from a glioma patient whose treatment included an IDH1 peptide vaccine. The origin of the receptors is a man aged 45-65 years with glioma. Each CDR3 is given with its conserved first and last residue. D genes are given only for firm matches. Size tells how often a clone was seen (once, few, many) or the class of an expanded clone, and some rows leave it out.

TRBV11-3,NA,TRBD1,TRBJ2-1,CASSLGSGTGGYNEQFF,TGTGCCAGCAGCTTAGGGAGTGGGACAGGGGGGTACAATGAGCAGTTCTTC
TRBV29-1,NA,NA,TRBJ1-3,CSAAGGSLSSGNTIYF,TGCAGCGCCGCTGGAGGATCGTTGAGCTCTGGAAACACCATATATTTT
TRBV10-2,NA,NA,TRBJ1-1,CASSPPRGVGMNTEAFF,TGCGCCAGCAGCCCTCCACGAGGCGTTGGGATGAACACTGAAGCTTTCTTT
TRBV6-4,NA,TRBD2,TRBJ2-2,CASSDSAGAVGELFF,TGTGCCAGCAGTGACTCAGCGGGGGCGGTCGGCGAGCTGTTTTTT
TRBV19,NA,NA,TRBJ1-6,CASSIEGAVSSYNSPLHF,TGTGCCAGTAGTATAGAAGGCGCAGTAAGCTCCTATAATTCACCCCTCCACTTT
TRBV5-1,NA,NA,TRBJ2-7,CASARGGFLSYEQYF,TGCGCCAGCGCCAGAGGGGGATTCCTCTCCTACGAGCAGTACTTC
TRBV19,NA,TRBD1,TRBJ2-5,CASSDRGQTQYF,TGTGCCAGTAGTGACAGGGGGCAGACCCAGTACTTC
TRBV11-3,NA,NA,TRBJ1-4,CASSLGGPAREKLFF,TGTGCCAGCAGCTTAGGAGGGCCTGCGAGGGAAAAACTGTTTTTT
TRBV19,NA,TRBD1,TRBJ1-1,CASSTQGGATEAFF,TGTGCCAGTAGTACACAGGGGGGAGCCACTGAAGCTTTCTTT
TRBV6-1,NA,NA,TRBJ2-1,CASSEAAESNEQFF,TGTGCCAGCAGTGAGGCGGCGGAATCCAATGAGCAGTTCTTC
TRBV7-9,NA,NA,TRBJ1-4,CASSFGAGQPLGEKLFF,TGTGCCAGCAGCTTCGGGGCAGGTCAGCCCCTAGGTGAAAAACTGTTTTTT
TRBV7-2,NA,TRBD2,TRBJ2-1,CASSLRGTSGRYYNEQFF,TGTGCCAGCAGCCTAAGGGGGACTAGCGGGAGATACTACAATGAGCAGTTCTTC
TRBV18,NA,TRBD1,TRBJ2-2,CASSPGQGGGELFF,TGTGCCAGCTCACCAGGACAGGGCGGCGGGGAGCTGTTTTTT
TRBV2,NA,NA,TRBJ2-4,CASRDARVAKNIQYF,TGTGCCAGCAGGGACGCAAGGGTAGCCAAAAACATTCAGTACTTC
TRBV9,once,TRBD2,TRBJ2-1,CASSVSTGTSVYNEQFF,TGTGCCAGCAGCGTTTCTACGGGGACTAGCGTTTACAATGAGCAGTTCTTC
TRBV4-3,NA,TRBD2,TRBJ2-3,CASSQGGGGGLTDTQYF,TGCGCCAGCAGCCAGGGGGGGGGAGGAGGTTTGACAGATACGCAGTATTTT
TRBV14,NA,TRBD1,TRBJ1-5,CASMKRDRLSNQPQHF,TGTGCCAGCATGAAAAGGGACAGGCTTAGCAATCAGCCCCAGCATTTT
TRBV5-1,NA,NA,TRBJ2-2,CASSYGGRSKAGELFF,TGCGCCAGCAGCTACGGAGGTAGATCCAAGGCCGGGGAGCTGTTTTTT
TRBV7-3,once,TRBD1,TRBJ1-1,CASRSPGQDTEAFF,TGTGCCAGCAGGTCCCCGGGACAGGACACTGAAGCTTTCTTT
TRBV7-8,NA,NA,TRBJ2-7,CASSLNPSSGTYEQYF,TGTGCCAGCAGCTTAAACCCCTCGTCCGGGACCTACGAGCAGTACTTC
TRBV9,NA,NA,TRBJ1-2,CASSRDGRGYGYTF,TGTGCCAGCAGCAGGGACGGCCGGGGGTATGGCTACACCTTC
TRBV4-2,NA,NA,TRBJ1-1,CASNTGLGNTEAFF,TGTGCCAGCAATACCGGACTCGGGAACACTGAAGCTTTCTTT
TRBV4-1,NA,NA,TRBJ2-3,CASSQDGDITDTQYF,TGCGCCAGCAGCCAAGATGGAGATATCACAGATACGCAGTATTTT
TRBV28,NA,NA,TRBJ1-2,CASRKSDSQYKGYTF,TGTGCCAGCAGGAAATCGGACTCTCAGTATAAGGGCTACACCTTC
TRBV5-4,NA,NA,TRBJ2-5,CASSLGKEETQYF,TGTGCCAGCAGCTTGGGGAAGGAAGAGACCCAGTACTTC
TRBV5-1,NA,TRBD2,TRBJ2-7,CASSPTSGGIYEQYF,TGCGCCAGCAGCCCAACATCGGGAGGGATCTACGAGCAGTACTTC
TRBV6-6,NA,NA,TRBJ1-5,CASSPPVTVGQPQHF,TGTGCCAGCAGCCCCCCCGTGACAGTCGGGCAGCCCCAGCATTTT
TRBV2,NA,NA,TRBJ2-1,CARGAGSEQFF,TGTGCCAGGGGGGCGGGGAGTGAGCAGTTCTTC
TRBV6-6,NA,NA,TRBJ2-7,CASSSHAVYEQYF,TGTGCCAGCAGTTCACATGCCGTCTACGAGCAGTACTTC